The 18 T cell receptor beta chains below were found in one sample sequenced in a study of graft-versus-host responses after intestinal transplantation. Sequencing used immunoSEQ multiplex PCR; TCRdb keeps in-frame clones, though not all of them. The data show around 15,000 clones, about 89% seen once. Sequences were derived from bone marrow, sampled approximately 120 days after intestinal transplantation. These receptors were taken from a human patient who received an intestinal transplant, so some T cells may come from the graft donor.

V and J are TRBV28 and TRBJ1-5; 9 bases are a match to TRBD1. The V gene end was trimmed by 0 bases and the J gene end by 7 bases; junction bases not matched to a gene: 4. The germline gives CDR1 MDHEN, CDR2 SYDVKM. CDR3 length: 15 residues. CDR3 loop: CASSLWGQGGQPQHF. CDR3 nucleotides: TGTGCCAGCAGTTTATGGGGACAGGGAGGCCAGCCCCAGCATTTT.

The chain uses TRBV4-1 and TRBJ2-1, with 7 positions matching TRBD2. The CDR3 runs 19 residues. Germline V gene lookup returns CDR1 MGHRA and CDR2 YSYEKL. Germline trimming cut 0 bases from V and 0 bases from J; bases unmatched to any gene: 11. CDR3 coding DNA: TGCGCCAGCAGCCAAGATCCCCCCCTCGGCGGGAGCTCCTACAATGAGCAGTTCTTC. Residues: CASSQDPPLGGSSYNEQFF.

In nucleotides, the CDR3 is TGTGCCTGGAGTCTAGGGGATGACAGCACAGATACGCAGTATTTT. It yields the protein CAWSLGDDSTDTQYF. V and J are TRBV30 and TRBJ2-3, with D tentatively TRBD1 (5 bases). CDR3 length: 15 residues. V was trimmed by 2 bases and J by 0 bases, leaving 12 bases between them. CDR1 and CDR2 from the germline V gene are GTSNPN and SVGIG (reference sequence). Using reference TRBV30 and TRBJ2-3 for the parts outside the CDR3, the full variable domain is SQTIHQWPATLVQPVGSPLSLECTVEGTSNPNLYWYRQAAGRGLQLLFYSVGIGQISSEVPQNLSASRPQDRQFILSSKKLLLSDSGFYLCAWSLGDDSTDTQYFGPGTRLTVL.

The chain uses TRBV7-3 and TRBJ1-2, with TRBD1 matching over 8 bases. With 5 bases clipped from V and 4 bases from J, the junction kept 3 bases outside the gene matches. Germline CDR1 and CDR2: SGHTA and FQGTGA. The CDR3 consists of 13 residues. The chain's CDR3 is CASSPGQGYGYTF. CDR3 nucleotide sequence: TGTGCCAGCAGCCCCGGACAGGGCTATGGCTACACCTTC. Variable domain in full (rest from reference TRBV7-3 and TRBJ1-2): GAGVSQTPSNKVTEKGKYVELRCDPISGHTALYWYRQSLGQGPEFLIYFQGTGAADDSGLPNDRFFAVRPEGSVSTLKIQRTERGDSAVYLCASSPGQGYGYTFGSGTRLTVV.

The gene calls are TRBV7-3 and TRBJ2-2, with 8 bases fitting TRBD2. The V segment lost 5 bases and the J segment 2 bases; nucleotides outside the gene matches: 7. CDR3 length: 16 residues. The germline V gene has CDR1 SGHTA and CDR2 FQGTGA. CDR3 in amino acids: CASSPRVAGNTGELFF. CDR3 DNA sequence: TGTGCCAGCAGCCCGCGGGTAGCGGGAAACACCGGGGAGCTGTTTTTT.

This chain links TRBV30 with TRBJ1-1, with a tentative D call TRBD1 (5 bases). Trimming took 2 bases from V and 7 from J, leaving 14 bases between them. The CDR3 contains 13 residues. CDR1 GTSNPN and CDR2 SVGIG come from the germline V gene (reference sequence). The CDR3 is CAWSSGAGGEAFF. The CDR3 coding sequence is TGTGCCTGGAGTTCCGGGGCCGGGGGTGAAGCTTTCTTT.

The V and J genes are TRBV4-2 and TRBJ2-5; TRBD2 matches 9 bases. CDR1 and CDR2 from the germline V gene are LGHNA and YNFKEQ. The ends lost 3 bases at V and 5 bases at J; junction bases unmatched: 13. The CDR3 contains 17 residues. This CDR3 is CASSHSWASGIRETQYF. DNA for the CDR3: TGTGCCAGCAGCCACTCCTGGGCTAGCGGGATCAGGGAGACCCAGTACTTC.

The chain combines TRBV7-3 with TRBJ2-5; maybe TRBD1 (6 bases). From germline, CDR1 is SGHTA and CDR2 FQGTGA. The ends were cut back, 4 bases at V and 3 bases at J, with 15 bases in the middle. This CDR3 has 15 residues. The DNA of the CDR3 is TGTGCCAGCAGCTCCGGAACATCAGGGGAAGAGACCCAGTACTTC. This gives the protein CASSSGTSGEETQYF.

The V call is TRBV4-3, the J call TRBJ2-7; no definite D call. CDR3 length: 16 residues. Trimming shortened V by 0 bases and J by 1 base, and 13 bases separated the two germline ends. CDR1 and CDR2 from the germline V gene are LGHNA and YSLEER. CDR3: CASSQDFVGRSYEQYF. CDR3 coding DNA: TGCGCCAGCAGCCAAGATTTTGTGGGAAGGTCCTACGAGCAGTACTTC.

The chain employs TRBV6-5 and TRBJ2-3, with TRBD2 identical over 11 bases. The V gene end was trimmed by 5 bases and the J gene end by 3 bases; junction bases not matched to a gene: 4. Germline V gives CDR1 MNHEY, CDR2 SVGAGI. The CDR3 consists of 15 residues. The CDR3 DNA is TGTGCCAGCAGTCTAACTAGCGGGAGAACAGATACGCAGTATTTT. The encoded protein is CASSLTSGRTDTQYF.

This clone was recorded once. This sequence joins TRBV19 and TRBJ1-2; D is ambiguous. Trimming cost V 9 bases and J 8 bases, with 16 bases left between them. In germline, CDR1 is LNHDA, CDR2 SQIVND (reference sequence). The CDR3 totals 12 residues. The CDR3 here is CARRATLRGYTF. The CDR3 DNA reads TGTGCCAGAAGAGCGACCCTAAGGGGCTACACCTTC.

Written as DNA, the CDR3 is TGTGCCAGCTCACCAAGTTGGGGGGGCCAGAATCCCGGGGAGCTGTTTTTT. This sequence encodes CASSPSWGGQNPGELFF. J is TRBJ2-2 and V is TRBV18; D perhaps matches TRBD2 (7 bases). V dropped 2 bases and J dropped 6 bases, with 19 bases sitting between them. The V gene's germline CDR1 is KGHSH and CDR2 LQKENI. The CDR3 has 17 residues. The full variable domain, completed using reference TRBV18 and TRBJ2-2, is NAGVMQNPRHLVRRRGQEARLRCSPMKGHSHVYWYRQLPEEGLKFMVYLQKENIIDESGMPKERFSAEFPKEGPSILRIQQVVRGDSAAYFCASSPSWGGQNPGELFFGEGSRLTVL.

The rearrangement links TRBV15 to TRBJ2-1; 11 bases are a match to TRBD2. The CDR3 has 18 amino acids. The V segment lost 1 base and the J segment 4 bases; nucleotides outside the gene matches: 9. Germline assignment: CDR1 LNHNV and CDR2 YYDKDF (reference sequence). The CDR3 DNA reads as TGTGCCACCAGCAGAGGCTGGACTAGCGGGCGGACTTACAATGAGCAGTTCTTC. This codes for CATSRGWTSGRTYNEQFF.

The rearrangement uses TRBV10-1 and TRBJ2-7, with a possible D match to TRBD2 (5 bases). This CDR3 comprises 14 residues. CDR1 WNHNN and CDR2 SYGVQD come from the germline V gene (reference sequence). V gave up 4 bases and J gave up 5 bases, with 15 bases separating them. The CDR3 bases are TGCGCCAGCAGTGCCTCTAGCCCAAGCGACGAGCAGTACTTC. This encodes CASSASSPSDEQYF.

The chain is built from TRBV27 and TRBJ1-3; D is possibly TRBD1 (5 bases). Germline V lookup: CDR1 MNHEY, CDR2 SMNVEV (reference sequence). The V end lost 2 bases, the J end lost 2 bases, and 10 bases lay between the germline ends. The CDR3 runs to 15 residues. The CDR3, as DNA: TGTGCCAGCAGTTTAGGTGGGGGAGCTGGAAACACCATATATTTT. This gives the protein CASSLGGGAGNTIYF.

In nucleotides, the CDR3 is TGTGCCAGCAGTGACTCAGGCGGGAGCACAGATACGCAGTATTTT. Amino acid sequence: CASSDSGGSTDTQYF. This chain uses TRBV6-4 with TRBJ2-3; weak D call: TRBD2 (5 bases). The CDR3 covers 15 residues. Trimming pared 0 bases from V and 0 bases from J, leaving 7 bases between. Germline-derived CDR1 and CDR2 are MRHNA and SNTAGT.

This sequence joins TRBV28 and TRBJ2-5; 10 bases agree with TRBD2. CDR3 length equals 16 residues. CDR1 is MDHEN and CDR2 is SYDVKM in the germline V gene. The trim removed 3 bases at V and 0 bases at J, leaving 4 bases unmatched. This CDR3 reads CASSFASGGYQETQYF. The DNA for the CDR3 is TGTGCCAGCAGTTTCGCTAGCGGGGGTTACCAAGAGACCCAGTACTTC.

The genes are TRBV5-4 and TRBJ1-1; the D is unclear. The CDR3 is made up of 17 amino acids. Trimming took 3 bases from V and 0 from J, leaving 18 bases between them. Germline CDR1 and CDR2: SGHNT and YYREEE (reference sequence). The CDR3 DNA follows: TGTGCCAGCAGCTATAAATATGGGGAGGGCCTGAACACTGAAGCTTTCTTT. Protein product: CASSYKYGEGLNTEAFF.